This passage covers 23 T cell receptor beta chains from one sample sequenced in a study of T cells in localized non-small cell lung cancer. Sequencing used immunoSEQ multiplex PCR; TCRdb keeps in-frame clones, though not all of them. This repertoire shows 38,000 or so clones, around 86% found once; its top ten account for 7.3%. Sequences were derived from peripheral blood mononuclear cells, sampled before any cancer treatment. The receptors derive from a male donor aged 60 or over with stage II lung adenocarcinoma.

V usage is TRBV10-3 and J usage is TRBJ1-5, with 7 bases that match TRBD1. The V gene end was trimmed by 3 bases and the J gene end by 9 bases; junction bases not matched to a gene: 14. Per germline, CDR1 ENHRY and CDR2 SYGVKD. The CDR3 totals 16 residues. DNA of the CDR3: TGTGCCATCAGTGAAATAGGACAGGAGCTCCGGGGGCCCCAGCATTTT. This encodes CAISEIGQELRGPQHF.

This chain uses TRBV6-1 with TRBJ1-2; 8 bases map to TRBD1. The CDR3 has 16 residues. V lost 2 bases to trimming and J lost 0 bases; unmatched junction nucleotides: 5. In germline, CDR1 is MNHNS, CDR2 SASEGT. The CDR3 DNA reads TGTGCCAGCAGTGAATCGATACAGGGGGCTAACTATGGCTACACCTTC. It specifies CASSESIQGANYGYTF.

The chain carries TRBV7-9 and TRBJ2-1; TRBD2 matches 7 bases. After removal of 7 bases from V and 5 bases from J, the junction contained 11 bases not matched to a gene. The CDR3 extends over 15 amino acids. Germline CDR1 SEHNR, CDR2 FQNEAQ (reference sequence). The CDR3 nucleotides are TGTGCCAGCAACAAGGAAGCGGGAATAGACAATGAGCAGTTCTTC. This translates into CASNKEAGIDNEQFF.

The J gene is TRBJ2-1, the V gene TRBV7-2; TRBD2 agrees at 11 bases. Germline values: CDR1 SGHTA, CDR2 FQGNSA. This CDR3 contains 16 residues. V shed 1 base, J shed 4 bases, and the junction held 3 bases outside the gene matches. The DNA for the CDR3 is TGTGCCAGCAGCTTAGGGACTAGCGGGTTATACAATGAGCAGTTCTTC. This gives the protein CASSLGTSGLYNEQFF.

The gene calls are TRBV29-1 and TRBJ1-1; D may be TRBD1 (6 bases). CDR3 length equals 13 residues. V lost 6 bases and J 8 bases, leaving 19 bases between the germline ends. The germline gives CDR1 SQVTM, CDR2 ANQGSEA. The CDR3 loop is CSVVMGGPREAFF. The CDR3 nucleotides are TGCAGCGTGGTGATGGGGGGGCCTCGGGAAGCTTTCTTT.

Written as DNA, the CDR3 is TGTGCCTGGAGTAGTCCAGATACGCAGTATTTT. Its protein product is CAWSSPDTQYF. The chain is built from TRBV30 and TRBJ2-3; D unresolved. V lost 2 bases and J 4 bases, leaving 4 bases between the germline ends. CDR3 length: 11 residues. The germline CDR1 and CDR2 sequences are GTSNPN and SVGIG (reference sequence).

The chain joins TRBV27 to TRBJ2-5, with 8 bases lining up with TRBD2. Trimming removed 5 bases from V and 5 bases from J; junction bases left unmatched: 7. The CDR3 is made up of 14 amino acids. CDR1 is MNHEY and CDR2 is SMNVEV in the germline V gene (reference sequence). CDR3 sequence: CASSRGLAGETQYF. CDR3 coding DNA: TGTGCCAGCAGTCGAGGACTAGCCGGGGAGACCCAGTACTTC.

V and J are TRBV15 and TRBJ2-3, with a weak D call TRBD2 (6 bases). Germline V CDR1 and CDR2: LNHNV, YYDKDF (reference sequence). This CDR3 has 16 amino acids. V gave up 0 bases and J gave up 1 base, with 11 bases separating them. CDR3 loop: CATSRELRGGTDTQYF. The CDR3 DNA follows: TGTGCCACCAGCAGAGAATTGCGCGGGGGCACAGATACGCAGTATTTT.

This clone turned up a few times. The rearrangement uses TRBV20-1 and TRBJ1-4; D not certain. Germline CDR1 DFQATT, CDR2 SNEGSKA (reference sequence). Trimming left V 5 bases short and J 8 bases short, with 6 bases between. The CDR3 spans 10 residues. For the CDR3, the DNA is TGCAGTGCTTATGGGGAAAAACTGTTTTTT. It encodes CSAYGEKLFF.

This chain links TRBV28 with TRBJ1-2, with D unclear. Trimming removed 1 base at V and 7 bases at J, with 10 bases between. Germline CDR1 is MDHEN and CDR2 is SYDVKM. This CDR3 is built from 13 residues. The CDR3 DNA follows: TGTGCCAGCAGTTTATACACTACGGGTGGCTACACCTTC. Its protein product is CASSLYTTGGYTF.

V is TRBV4-2 and J is TRBJ2-7, with 9 bases matching TRBD1. The CDR3 spans 16 residues. The V gene end was trimmed by 3 bases and the J gene end by 6 bases; junction bases not matched to a gene: 12. Germline loops: CDR1 LGHNA, CDR2 YNFKEQ. The CDR3 reads CASSHSRTGALVEQYF. CDR3 coding DNA: TGTGCCAGCAGCCATAGTCGGACAGGGGCGCTTGTCGAGCAGTACTTC.

V and J are TRBV7-9 and TRBJ1-1; D possibly corresponds to TRBD1 (5 bases). There are 13 residues in the CDR3. Per germline, CDR1 SEHNR and CDR2 FQNEAQ (reference sequence). Trimming took 4 bases from V and 6 from J, leaving 12 bases between them. This CDR3 is CASSSLIGAEAFF. For the CDR3, the DNA is TGTGCCAGCAGCTCATTAATAGGGGCTGAAGCTTTCTTT.

This sequence joins TRBV18 and TRBJ2-5; the D gene is possibly TRBD2 (5 bases). Germline CDR1 KGHSH, CDR2 LQKENI. This CDR3 comprises 13 residues. Between the trimmed V and J ends, which lost 4 bases and 2 bases, there was a span of 8 bases. In DNA, the CDR3 is TGTGCCAGCTCACTAGCGAGTCAAGAGACCCAGTACTTC. It yields the protein CASSLASQETQYF. The full variable domain, rest sourced from reference TRBV18 and TRBJ2-5, is NAGVMQNPRHLVRRRGQEARLRCSPMKGHSHVYWYRQLPEEGLKFMVYLQKENIIDESGMPKERFSAEFPKEGPSILRIQQVVRGDSAAYFCASSLASQETQYFGPGTRLLVL.

This rearrangement joins TRBV7-2 to TRBJ2-1; 8 nucleotides match TRBD1. This CDR3 comprises 13 residues. CDR1 and CDR2 from the germline V gene are SGHTA and FQGNSA. J was trimmed by 7 bases and V by 4 bases; bases with no gene match: 3. The CDR3 is CASSSDRVNEQFF. The CDR3, as DNA: TGTGCCAGCAGCTCGGACAGGGTGAATGAGCAGTTCTTC.

V gene TRBV9 combines with J gene TRBJ2-1, with TRBD1 matching over 10 bases. The V gene end was trimmed by 3 bases and the J gene end by 1 base; junction bases not matched to a gene: 4. CDR1 SGDLS and CDR2 YYNGEE come from the germline V gene. CDR3 length equals 16 residues. In nucleotides, the CDR3 is TGTGCCAGCAGCGGACCGGGACAGGGGTCCTACAATGAGCAGTTCTTC. This gives the protein CASSGPGQGSYNEQFF. Variable domain in full (rest from reference TRBV9 and TRBJ2-1): DSGVTQTPKHLITATGQRVTLRCSPRSGDLSVYWYQQSLDQGLQFLIQYYNGEERAKGNILERFSAQQFPDLHSELNLSSLELGDSALYFCASSGPGQGSYNEQFFGPGTRLTVL.

V is TRBV5-4 and J is TRBJ1-2; 7 positions match TRBD1. The CDR3 totals 15 residues. The V segment lost 0 bases and the J segment 0 bases; nucleotides outside the gene matches: 2. Germline V gene lookup returns CDR1 SGHNT and CDR2 YYREEE (reference sequence). The CDR3 region has the DNA TGTGCCAGCAGCTTGGAAGGGACAGCTAACTATGGCTACACCTTC. Its protein is CASSLEGTANYGYTF.

V gene TRBV28 combines with J gene TRBJ2-7, with 7 bases matching TRBD2. Per the germline V gene, CDR1 is MDHEN and CDR2 is SYDVKM. V shed 7 bases, J shed 3 bases, and the junction held 9 bases outside the gene matches. This CDR3 contains 14 residues. CDR3 sequence: CASTAGAPNYEQYF. The CDR3 DNA follows: TGTGCCAGCACCGCGGGAGCCCCCAACTACGAGCAGTACTTC.

The J gene is TRBJ1-4, the V gene TRBV2, with a tentative D call TRBD1 (5 bases). CDR3 length equals 12 residues. Germline values: CDR1 SNHLY, CDR2 FYNNEI. The germline V and J ends were trimmed by 6 bases and 4 bases, with 6 bases remaining between them. The CDR3 DNA follows: TGTGCCAGCAGACAGGATAATGAAAAACTGTTTTTT. It encodes CASRQDNEKLFF.

This clone was counted between two and nine times. CDR3 sequence (DNA): TGTGCCTGGAGTATACGCTGGGAAAAACTGTTTTTT. Its translation: CAWSIRWEKLFF. The chain couples TRBV30 to TRBJ1-4; unclear D gene. The ends were cut back, 2 bases at V and 8 bases at J, with 9 bases in the middle. The CDR3 runs to 12 residues. CDR1 GTSNPN and CDR2 SVGIG come from the germline V gene (reference sequence).

The rearrangement links TRBV6-1 to TRBJ2-7; a weak D match, TRBD1 (5 bases). The CDR3 length is 14 residues. Trimming took 6 bases from V and 5 from J, leaving 17 bases between them. CDR1 and CDR2 (germline): MNHNS, SASEGT. DNA of the CDR3: TGTGCCAGCAGCGCCTCCTGGGGCGCGGACGAGCAGTACTTC. Translated, it gives CASSASWGADEQYF.

This chain joins TRBV27 and TRBJ1-4, with 7 bases identical to TRBD1. The CDR3 extends over 14 amino acids. V dropped 5 bases and J dropped 5; count of bases not matched to a gene: 5. Germline V gene data show CDR1 as MNHEY and CDR2 as SMNVEV (reference sequence). The chain's CDR3 is CASSPTDRNEKLFF. In DNA form, the CDR3 reads TGTGCCAGCAGTCCCACGGACAGGAATGAAAAACTGTTTTTT.

V gene TRBV19 combines with J gene TRBJ2-7; TRBD1 might be the D (5 bases). CDR1 and CDR2 from the germline V gene are LNHDA and SQIVND (reference sequence). The CDR3 has 15 residues. Trimming stripped 7 bases from V and 0 bases from J, with 16 bases between. DNA of the CDR3: TGTGCCAGTATTCAGGGTGGGGCCGGCTCCTACGAGCAGTACTTC. This sequence encodes CASIQGGAGSYEQYF.

V usage is TRBV9 and J usage is TRBJ2-7, with TRBD2 matching 8 bases. Germline-derived CDR1 and CDR2 are SGDLS and YYNGEE. V trimming: 4 bases; J trimming: 8 bases; junction bases outside the gene matches: 2. The CDR3 runs to 11 residues. The CDR3 is CASSSGGQQYF. As DNA, the CDR3 is TGTGCCAGCAGCTCGGGGGGGCAGCAGTACTTC.